Listed below are T cell receptor beta chains from one sample, sequenced in a study of blood T cell repertoires in COVID-19. Sequencing used immunoSEQ multiplex PCR; TCRdb keeps in-frame clones, though not all of them. Of about 160,000 clones in the sample, approximately 80% were seen once. Sequencing was performed on peripheral blood. These receptors were collected from an elderly woman with acute or convalescent COVID-19. The CDR3 runs from the conserved cysteine through the conserved F or W. D genes are given only for firm matches. Expanded clones get a size class; other rows say once, few or many, or leave the size out.

abundance,len,d_gene,j_gene,v_gene,CDR3nt,CDR3aa
few,14,TRBD1,TRBJ1-6,TRBV7-6,TGTGCCAGCAGCACGGGACAGGATAATTCACCCCTCCACTTT,CASSTGQDNSPLHF
NA,15,TRBD1,TRBJ2-5,TRBV5-1,TGCGCCAGCAGCTTGGAAGGGGGCGGTCGGGAGACCCAGTACTTC,CASSLEGGGRETQYF
once,12,NA,TRBJ2-3,TRBV12-3/TRBV12-4,TGTGCCAGCAGTTTCATCGGGGAGGAGCAGTATTTT,CASSFIGEEQYF
once,16,TRBD2,TRBJ2-5,TRBV9,TGTGCCAGCAGCGCGGGGGGGCAGGGTAGAGTAGAGACCCAGTACTTC,CASSAGGQGRVETQYF
NA,12,NA,TRBJ2-7,TRBV12-3/TRBV12-4,TGTGCCAGCAGTCCGGGGAATTACGAGCAGTACTTC,CASSPGNYEQYF
NA,14,NA,TRBJ1-5,TRBV7-8,TGTGCCAGCAGCTTACGGGGAAGGCGTCAGCCCCAGCATTTT,CASSLRGRRQPQHF
NA,14,TRBD2,TRBJ2-5,TRBV3-1/TRBV3-2,TGTGCCAGCAGCCCTCTAGCGGCTCAAGAGACCCAGTACTTC,CASSPLAAQETQYF
NA,14,TRBD1,TRBJ2-7,TRBV9,TGTGCCAGCAGCGCCGGACAGGGGCCCTACGAGCAGTACTTC,CASSAGQGPYEQYF
NA,15,TRBD2,TRBJ2-7,TRBV18,TGTGCCAGCTCACCACCTAGCGGGATCGGGGTCGAGCAGTACTTC,CASSPPSGIGVEQYF
few,14,NA,TRBJ2-1,TRBV18,TGTGCCAGCTCACTCCGGGACACAAACAATGAGCAGTTCTTC,CASSLRDTNNEQFF
few,15,NA,TRBJ1-2,TRBV19,TGTGCCAGTAGTAGAAGACAGGACCAGAACTATGGCTACACCTTC,CASSRRQDQNYGYTF
few,14,TRBD1,TRBJ2-7,TRBV18,TGTGCCAGCTCACCACGACAGGGTACCTACGAGCAGTACTTC,CASSPRQGTYEQYF
NA,11,NA,TRBJ2-7,TRBV6-2/TRBV6-3,TGTGCCAGCAGTCCCCAGGGCGAGCAGTACTTC,CASSPQGEQYF
NA,15,TRBD1,TRBJ1-5,TRBV29-1,TGCAGCGTTGCTGGGACAGCAGGAGCGGATCAGCCCCAGCATTTT,CSVAGTAGADQPQHF
NA,15,NA,TRBJ2-3,TRBV29-1,TGCAGCACTAAGGCTCAGCAGTCTAGCACAGATACGCAGTATTTT,CSTKAQQSSTDTQYF
once,14,NA,TRBJ1-1,TRBV7-3,TGTGCCAGCAGCTTAGGGGGCCCGAACACTGAAGCTTTCTTT,CASSLGGPNTEAFF
NA,16,TRBD2,TRBJ2-2,TRBV7-2,TGTGCCAGCAGCTCAAGCGGGGGAGTTAACACCGGGGAGCTGTTTTTT,CASSSSGGVNTGELFF
NA,16,NA,TRBJ1-5,TRBV10-2,TGCGCCAGCACTCAAGGGGGGGGGACGGATAATCAGCCCCAGCATTTT,CASTQGGGTDNQPQHF